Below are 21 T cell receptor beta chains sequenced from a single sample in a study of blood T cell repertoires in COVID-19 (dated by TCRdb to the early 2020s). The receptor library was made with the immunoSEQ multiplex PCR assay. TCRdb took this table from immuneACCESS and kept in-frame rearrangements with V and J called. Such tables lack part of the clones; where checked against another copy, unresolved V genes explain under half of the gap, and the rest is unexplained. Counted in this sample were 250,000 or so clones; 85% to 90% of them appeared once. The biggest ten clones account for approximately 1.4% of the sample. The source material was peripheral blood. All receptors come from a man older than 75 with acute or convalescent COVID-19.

The chain's CDR3 is CASSAPGLAGEGSNEQFF. The CDR3 bases are TGTGCCAGCAGCGCACCTGGACTAGCGGGAGAAGGCTCCAATGAGCAGTTCTTC. The gene calls are TRBV28 and TRBJ2-1; 13 nucleotides match TRBD2. Looked up from germline, CDR1 is MDHEN and CDR2 is SYDVKM. The V gene end was trimmed by 6 bases and the J gene end by 6 bases; junction bases not matched to a gene: 14. This CDR3 has 18 residues. Variable domain in full (rest from reference TRBV28 and TRBJ2-1): DVKVTQSSRYLVKRTGEKVFLECVQDMDHENMFWYRQDPGLGLRLIYFSYDVKMKEKGDIPEGYSVSREKKERFSLILESASTNQTSMYLCASSAPGLAGEGSNEQFFGPGTRLTVL.

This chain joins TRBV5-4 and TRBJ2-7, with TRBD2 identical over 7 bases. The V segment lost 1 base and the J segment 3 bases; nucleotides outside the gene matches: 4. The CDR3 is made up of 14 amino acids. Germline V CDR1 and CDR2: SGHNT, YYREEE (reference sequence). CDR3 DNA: TGTGCCAGCAGCTTGAAAGCGGGAAACTACGAGCAGTACTTC. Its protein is CASSLKAGNYEQYF.

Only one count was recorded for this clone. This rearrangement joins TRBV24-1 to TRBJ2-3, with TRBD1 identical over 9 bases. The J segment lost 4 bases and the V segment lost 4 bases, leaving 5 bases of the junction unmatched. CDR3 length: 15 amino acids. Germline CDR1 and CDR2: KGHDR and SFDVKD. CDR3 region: CATSDRDRVPDTQYF. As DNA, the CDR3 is TGTGCCACCAGTGACAGGGACAGGGTACCAGATACGCAGTATTTT.

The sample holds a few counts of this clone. DNA of the CDR3: TGTGCCAGCAGTGAGGAGCAGGGCTACGAGCAGTACTTC. It encodes CASSEEQGYEQYF. The chain links TRBV2 to TRBJ2-7, with D tentatively TRBD1 (5 bases). V gave up 3 bases and J gave up 3 bases, with 9 bases separating them. CDR3 length: 13 residues. CDR1 SNHLY and CDR2 FYNNEI come from the germline V gene.

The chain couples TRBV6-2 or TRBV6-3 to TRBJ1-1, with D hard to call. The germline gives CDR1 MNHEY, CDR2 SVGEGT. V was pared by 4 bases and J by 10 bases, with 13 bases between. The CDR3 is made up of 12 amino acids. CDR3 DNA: TGTGCCAGCAGTTCCTCGACTTTAGGAGCTTTCTTT. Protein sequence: CASSSSTLGAFF.

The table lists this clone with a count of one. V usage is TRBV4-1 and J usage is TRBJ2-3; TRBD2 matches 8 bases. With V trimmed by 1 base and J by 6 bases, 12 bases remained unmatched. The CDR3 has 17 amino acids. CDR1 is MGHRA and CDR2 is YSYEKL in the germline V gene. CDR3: CASSQASDWAGGDTQYF. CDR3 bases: TGCGCCAGCAGCCAAGCCTCCGACTGGGCGGGAGGCGATACGCAGTATTTT.

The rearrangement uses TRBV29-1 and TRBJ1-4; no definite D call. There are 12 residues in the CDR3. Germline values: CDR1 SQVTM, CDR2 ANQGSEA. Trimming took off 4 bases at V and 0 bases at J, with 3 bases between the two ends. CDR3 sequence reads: CSVASTNEKLFF. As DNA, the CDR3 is TGCAGCGTTGCCTCAACTAATGAAAAACTGTTTTTT. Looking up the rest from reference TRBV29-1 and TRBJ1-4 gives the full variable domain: SAVISQKPSRDICQRGTSLTIQCQVDSQVTMMFWYRQQPGQSLTLIATANQGSEATYESGFVIDKFPISRPNLTFSTLTVSNMSPEDSSIYLCSVASTNEKLFFGSGTQLSVL.

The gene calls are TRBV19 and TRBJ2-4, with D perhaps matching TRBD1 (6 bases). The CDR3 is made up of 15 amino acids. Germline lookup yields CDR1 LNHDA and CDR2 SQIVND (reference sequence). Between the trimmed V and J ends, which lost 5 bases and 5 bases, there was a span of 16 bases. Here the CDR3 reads CASSAQTGGENIQYF. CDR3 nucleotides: TGTGCCAGTAGTGCCCAGACAGGTGGGGAAAACATTCAGTACTTC.

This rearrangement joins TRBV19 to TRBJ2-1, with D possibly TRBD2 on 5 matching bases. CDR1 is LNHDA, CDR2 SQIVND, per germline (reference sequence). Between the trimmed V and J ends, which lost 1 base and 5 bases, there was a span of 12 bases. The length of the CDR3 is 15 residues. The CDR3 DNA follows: TGTGCCAGTAGTATAGGGCGAGGGAGCCACAATGAGCAGTTCTTC. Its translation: CASSIGRGSHNEQFF.

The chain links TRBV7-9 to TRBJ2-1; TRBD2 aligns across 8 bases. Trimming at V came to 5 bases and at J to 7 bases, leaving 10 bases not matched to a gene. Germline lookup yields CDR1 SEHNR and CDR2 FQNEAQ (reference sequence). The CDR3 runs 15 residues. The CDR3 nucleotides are TGTGCCAGCAGCCAAGCAAGCGGGAGTAGGAATGAGCAGTTCTTC. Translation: CASSQASGSRNEQFF.

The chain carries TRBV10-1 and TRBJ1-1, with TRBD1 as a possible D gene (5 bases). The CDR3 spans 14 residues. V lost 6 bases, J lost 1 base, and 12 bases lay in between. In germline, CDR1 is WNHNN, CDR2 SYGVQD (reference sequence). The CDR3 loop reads CASSHDRQNTEAFF. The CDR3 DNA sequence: TGCGCCAGCAGCCATGACAGACAGAACACTGAAGCTTTCTTT.

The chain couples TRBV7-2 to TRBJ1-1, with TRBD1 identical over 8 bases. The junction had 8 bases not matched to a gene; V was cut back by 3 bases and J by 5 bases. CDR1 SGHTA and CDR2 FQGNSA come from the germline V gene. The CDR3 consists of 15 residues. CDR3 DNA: TGTGCCAGCAGCTTTATGAGACAGGGGCAAACTGAAGCTTTCTTT. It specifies CASSFMRQGQTEAFF.

Here the CDR3 DNA reads TGTGCCAGCAGCTTTACGGGGGATACGCAGTATTTT. Protein product: CASSFTGDTQYF. The V gene is TRBV5-5, the J gene TRBJ2-3, with D maybe TRBD2 (5 bases). This CDR3 is 12 amino acids long. Germline CDR1 SGHKS, CDR2 YYEKEE (reference sequence). Deletions cut 2 bases from V and 6 bases from J, with 7 bases between.

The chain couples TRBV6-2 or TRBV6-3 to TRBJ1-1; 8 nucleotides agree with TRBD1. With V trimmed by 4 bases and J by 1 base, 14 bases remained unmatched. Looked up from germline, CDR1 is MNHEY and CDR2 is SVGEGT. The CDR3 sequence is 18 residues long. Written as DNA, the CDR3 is TGTGCCAGCAGTTCGGCGGACAGGGCTAGGTCCCCGAACACTGAAGCTTTCTTT. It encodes CASSSADRARSPNTEAFF.

CDR3 loop: CATSDAGRSETQYF. Here the CDR3 DNA reads TGTGCCACCAGTGACGCGGGGAGGTCTGAGACCCAGTACTTC. This chain joins TRBV24-1 and TRBJ2-5; D possibly corresponds to TRBD2 (6 bases). The CDR3 sequence is 14 residues long. Per the germline V gene, CDR1 is KGHDR and CDR2 is SFDVKD. V lost 4 bases and J lost 5, with 13 bases in between.

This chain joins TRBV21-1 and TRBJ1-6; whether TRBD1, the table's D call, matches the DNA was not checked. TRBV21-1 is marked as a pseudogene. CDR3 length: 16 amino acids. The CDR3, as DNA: TGTGCCAGCAGCAAAGCGAGGGACAGGGCGGGATCACCCCTCCACTTT. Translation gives CASSKARDRAGSPLHF.

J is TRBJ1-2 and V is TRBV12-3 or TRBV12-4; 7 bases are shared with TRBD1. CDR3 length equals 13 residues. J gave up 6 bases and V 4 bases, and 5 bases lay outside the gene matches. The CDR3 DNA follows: TGTGCCAGCAGTTCCCGACAGGGCAATGGCTACACCTTC. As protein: CASSSRQGNGYTF.

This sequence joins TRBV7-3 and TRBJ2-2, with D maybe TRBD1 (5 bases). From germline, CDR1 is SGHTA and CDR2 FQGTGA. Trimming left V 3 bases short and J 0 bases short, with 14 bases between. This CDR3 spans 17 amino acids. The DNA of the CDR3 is TGTGCCAGCAGCTTTGCCCCGACAGCTTCGAACACCGGGGAGCTGTTTTTT. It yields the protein CASSFAPTASNTGELFF. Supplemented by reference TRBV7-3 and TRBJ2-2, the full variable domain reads GAGVSQTPSNKVTEKGKYVELRCDPISGHTALYWYRQSLGQGPEFLIYFQGTGAADDSGLPNDRFFAVRPEGSVSTLKIQRTERGDSAVYLCASSFAPTASNTGELFFGEGSRLTVL.

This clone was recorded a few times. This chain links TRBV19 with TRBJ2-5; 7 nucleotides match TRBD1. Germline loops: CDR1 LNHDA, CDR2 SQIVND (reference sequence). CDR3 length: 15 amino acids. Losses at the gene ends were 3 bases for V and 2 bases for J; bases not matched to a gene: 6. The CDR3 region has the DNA TGTGCCAGTAGTATTCAGGGACAGATACAAGAGACCCAGTACTTC. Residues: CASSIQGQIQETQYF.

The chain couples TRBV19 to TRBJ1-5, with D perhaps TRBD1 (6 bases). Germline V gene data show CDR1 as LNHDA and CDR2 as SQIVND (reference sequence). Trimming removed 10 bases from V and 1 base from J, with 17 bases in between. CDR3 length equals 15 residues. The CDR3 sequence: CATDYRVGSNQPQHF. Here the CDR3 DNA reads TGTGCCACTGACTACAGGGTTGGAAGCAATCAGCCCCAGCATTTT. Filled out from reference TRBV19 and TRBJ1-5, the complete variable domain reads DGGITQSPKYLFRKEGQNVTLSCEQNLNHDAMYWYRQDPGQGLRLIYYSQIVNDFQKGDIAEGYSVSREKKESFPLTVTSAQKNPTAFYLCATDYRVGSNQPQHFGDGTRLSIL.

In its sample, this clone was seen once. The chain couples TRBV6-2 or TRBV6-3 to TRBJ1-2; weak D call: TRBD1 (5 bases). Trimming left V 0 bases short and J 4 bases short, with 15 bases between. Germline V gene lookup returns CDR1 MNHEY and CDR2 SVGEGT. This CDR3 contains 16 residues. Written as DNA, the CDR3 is TGTGCCAGCAGTTACTCGGAGTCAGGGAATGGCTATGGCTACACCTTC. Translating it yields CASSYSESGNGYGYTF.